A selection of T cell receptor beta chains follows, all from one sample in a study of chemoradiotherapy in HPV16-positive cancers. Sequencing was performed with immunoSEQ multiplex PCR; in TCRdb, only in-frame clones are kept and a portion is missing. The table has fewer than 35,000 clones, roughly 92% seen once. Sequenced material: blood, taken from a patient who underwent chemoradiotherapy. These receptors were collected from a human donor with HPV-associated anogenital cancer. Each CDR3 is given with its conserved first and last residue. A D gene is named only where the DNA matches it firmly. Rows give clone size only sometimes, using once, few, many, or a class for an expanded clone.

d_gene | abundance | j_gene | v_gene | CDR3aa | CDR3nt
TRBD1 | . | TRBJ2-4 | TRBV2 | CASRKGQVENIQYF | TGTGCCAGCAGGAAGGGACAGGTCGAAAACATTCAGTACTTC
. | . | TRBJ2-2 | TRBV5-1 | CASSLNSETGELFF | TGCGCCAGCAGCTTAAACAGTGAGACCGGGGAGCTGTTTTTT
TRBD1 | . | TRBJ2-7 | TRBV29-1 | CSAEAGTGGSYEQYF | TGCAGCGCTGAGGCCGGGACAGGGGGCTCCTACGAGCAGTACTTC
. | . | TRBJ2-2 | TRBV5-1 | CASSLYTGELFF | TGCGCCAGCAGCTTGTACACCGGGGAGCTGTTTTTT
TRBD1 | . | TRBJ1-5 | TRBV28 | CASSMGTDNQPQHF | TGTGCCAGCAGTATGGGGACAGACAATCAGCCCCAGCATTTT
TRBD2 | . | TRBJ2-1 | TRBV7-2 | CASSRRGLAGSYNEQFF | TGTGCCAGCAGCCGGCGGGGACTAGCGGGGTCCTACAATGAGCAGTTCTTC
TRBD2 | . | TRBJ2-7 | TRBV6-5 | CASSYFSGGSYEQYF | TGTGCCAGCAGTTACTTTAGCGGGGGGTCCTACGAGCAGTACTTC
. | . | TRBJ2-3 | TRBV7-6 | CASSLVPRGTDTQYF | TGTGCCAGCAGCTTAGTACCAAGGGGCACAGATACGCAGTATTTT
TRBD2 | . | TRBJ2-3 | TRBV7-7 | CASSPGLASTDTQYF | TGTGCCAGCAGCCCGGGACTAGCTAGCACAGATACGCAGTATTTT
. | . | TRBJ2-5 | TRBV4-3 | CASSPAAWMGTQYF | TGCGCCAGCAGCCCAGCAGCTTGGATGGGGACCCAGTACTTC
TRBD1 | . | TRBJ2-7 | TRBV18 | CASSPAGGEQYF | TGTGCCAGCTCACCAGCAGGGGGCGAGCAGTACTTC
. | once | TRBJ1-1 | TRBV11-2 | CASSQTVGKTEAFF | TGTGCCAGCAGCCAGACGGTAGGGAAAACTGAAGCTTTCTTT
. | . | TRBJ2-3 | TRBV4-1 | CASSQEASRMGGTQYF | TGCGCCAGCAGCCAAGAGGCTAGCCGGATGGGGGGTACGCAGTATTTT
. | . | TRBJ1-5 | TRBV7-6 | CASSQGMGFGQPQHF | TGTGCCAGCAGCCAGGGAATGGGGTTTGGTCAGCCCCAGCATTTT
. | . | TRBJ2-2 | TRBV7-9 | CASSSNLINLNTGELFF | TGTGCCAGCAGCTCTAACCTTATTAACTTGAACACCGGGGAGCTGTTTTTT
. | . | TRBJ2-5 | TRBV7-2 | CASSLAGVQTETQYF | TGTGCCAGCAGCTTAGCGGGGGTTCAGACGGAGACCCAGTACTTC
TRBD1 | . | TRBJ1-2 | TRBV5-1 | CASSWDSYYGYTF | TGCGCCAGCAGTTGGGACAGCTACTATGGCTACACCTTC
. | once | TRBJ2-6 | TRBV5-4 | CASSPGANVLTF | TGTGCCAGCAGCCCCGGGGCCAACGTCCTGACTTTC
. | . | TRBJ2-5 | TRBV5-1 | CASTRGGEQETQYF | TGCGCCAGCACCCGAGGTGGGGAACAAGAGACCCAGTACTTC
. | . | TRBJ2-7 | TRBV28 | CGVLGSYEQYF | TGTGGGGTTTTAGGGTCCTACGAGCAGTACTTC
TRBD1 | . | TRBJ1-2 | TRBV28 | CASSITFDRDPYGYTF | TGTGCCAGCAGCATCACCTTTGACAGGGACCCCTATGGCTACACCTTC
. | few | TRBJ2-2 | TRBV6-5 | CASSWTGTMSAGELFF | TGTGCCAGCAGTTGGACGGGAACCATGAGCGCCGGGGAGCTGTTTTTT
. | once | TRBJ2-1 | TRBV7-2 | CASSLAERHEQFF | TGTGCCAGCAGCTTAGCGGAGAGGCATGAGCAGTTCTTC
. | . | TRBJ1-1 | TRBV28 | CASSTWELNTEAFF | TGTGCCAGCAGTACTTGGGAGTTAAACACTGAAGCTTTCTTT
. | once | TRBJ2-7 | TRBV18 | CASSPQTGWGSYEQYF | TGTGCCAGCTCACCCCAGACAGGCTGGGGGTCCTACGAGCAGTACTTC
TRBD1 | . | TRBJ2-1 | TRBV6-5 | CASSSGTGGLSGQFF | TGTGCCAGCAGTTCCGGGACAGGGGGTTTATCAGGGCAGTTCTTC
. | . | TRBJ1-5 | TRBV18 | CASSDSILQPQHF | TGTGCCAGCTCAGACAGTATCCTTCAGCCCCAGCATTTT
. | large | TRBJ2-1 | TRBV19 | CASSIGTTSYNEQFF | TGTGCCAGTAGTATAGGGACCACATCCTACAATGAGCAGTTCTTC
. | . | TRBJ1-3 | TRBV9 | CASSVREFPSSGNTIYF | TGTGCCAGCAGCGTCAGGGAATTTCCGAGCTCTGGAAACACCATATATTTT
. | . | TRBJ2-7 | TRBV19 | CASSYDRGSYEQYF | TGTGCCAGTAGTTATGATAGGGGATCCTACGAGCAGTACTTC
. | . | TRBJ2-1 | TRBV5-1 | CASSLRGQGGHNEQFF | TGCGCCAGCAGCTTGAGGGGGCAGGGGGGCCACAATGAGCAGTTCTTC
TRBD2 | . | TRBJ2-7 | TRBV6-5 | CASSPRGGRTYEQYF | TGTGCCAGCAGTCCCCGCGGGGGAAGAACCTACGAGCAGTACTTC
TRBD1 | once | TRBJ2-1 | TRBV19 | CASSIDRARDRFNEQFF | TGTGCCAGTAGTATAGATCGGGCCCGGGACAGGTTCAATGAGCAGTTCTTC
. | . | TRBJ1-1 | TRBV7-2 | CASSLDSGRTEAFF | TGTGCCAGCAGCCTGGACAGCGGACGCACTGAAGCTTTCTTT
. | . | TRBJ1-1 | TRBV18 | CASSLGSPAFF | TGTGCCAGCTCACTAGGGTCTCCAGCTTTCTTT
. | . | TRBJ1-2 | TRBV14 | CASSQAWDPGYGYTF | TGTGCCAGCAGCCAGGCTTGGGACCCGGGGTATGGCTACACCTTC
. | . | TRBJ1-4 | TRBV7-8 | CASSLPPRGEKLFF | TGTGCCAGCAGCTTACCCCCCCGAGGGGAAAAACTGTTTTTT
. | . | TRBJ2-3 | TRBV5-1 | CASSLVLGTTDTQYF | TGCGCCAGCAGCTTGGTGCTTGGAACCACAGATACGCAGTATTTT
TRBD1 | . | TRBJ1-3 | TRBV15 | CATSGTTGYTGNTIYF | TGTGCCACCAGCGGAACGACAGGGTACACTGGAAACACCATATATTTT
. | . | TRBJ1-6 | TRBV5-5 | CASSLWRNSPLHF | TGTGCCAGCAGCTTGTGGAGGAATTCACCCCTCCACTTT
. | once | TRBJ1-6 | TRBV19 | CASKGLNSPLHF | TGTGCCAGTAAAGGGTTAAATTCACCCCTCCACTTT
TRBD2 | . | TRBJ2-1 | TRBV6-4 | CASSDWTSADYNEQFF | TGTGCCAGCAGTGACTGGACTAGCGCAGACTACAATGAGCAGTTCTTC
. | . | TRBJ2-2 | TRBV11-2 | CASSFAINTGELFF | TGTGCCAGCAGCTTCGCCATTAACACCGGGGAGCTGTTTTTT
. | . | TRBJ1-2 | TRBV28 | CASGRDGYTF | TGTGCCAGCGGGAGGGATGGCTACACCTTC
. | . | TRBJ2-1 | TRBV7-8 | CASSLVRSPYNEQFF | TGTGCCAGCAGCTTAGTACGTAGCCCCTACAATGAGCAGTTCTTC
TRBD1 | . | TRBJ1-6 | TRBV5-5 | CASSSYGTGNSPLHF | TGTGCCAGCAGCTCGTACGGGACAGGGAATTCACCCCTCCACTTT
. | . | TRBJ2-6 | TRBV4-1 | CASSQHRSSGANVLTF | TGCGCCAGCAGCCAACACCGGAGCTCTGGGGCCAACGTCCTGACTTTC
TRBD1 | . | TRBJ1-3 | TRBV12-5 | CASGPRLRQGARSGNTIYF | TGTGCTAGTGGTCCCCGGCTGCGACAGGGGGCTCGCTCTGGAAACACCATATATTTT
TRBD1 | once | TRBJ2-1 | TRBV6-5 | CASSYLRTGKNEQFF | TGTGCCAGCAGTTACCTCCGGACAGGGAAGAATGAGCAGTTCTTC
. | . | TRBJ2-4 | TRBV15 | CATSRDRDAKNIQYF | TGTGCCACCAGCAGAGATAGGGATGCCAAAAACATTCAGTACTTC
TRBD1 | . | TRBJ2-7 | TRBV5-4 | CASSPPGQLVPYEQYF | TGTGCCAGCAGCCCCCCGGGACAGTTAGTTCCCTACGAGCAGTACTTC
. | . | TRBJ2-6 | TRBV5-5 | CASSSLLTLGTNVLTF | TGTGCCAGCAGCTCCCTACTGACTTTGGGAACCAACGTCCTGACTTTC
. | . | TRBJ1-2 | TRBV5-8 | CASSLVPTTLVNYGYTF | TGTGCCAGCAGCTTGGTCCCCACGACTCTTGTGAACTATGGCTACACCTTC
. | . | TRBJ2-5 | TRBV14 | CASSQAGFGTQYF | TGTGCCAGCAGCCAAGCGGGGTTTGGGACCCAGTACTTC
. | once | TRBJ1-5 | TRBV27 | CASSGGQHSNQPQHF | TGTGCCAGCAGTGGCGGACAGCATAGCAATCAGCCCCAGCATTTT
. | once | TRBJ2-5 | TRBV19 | CASTPKVGQETQYF | TGTGCCAGTACTCCGAAGGTGGGACAAGAGACCCAGTACTTC
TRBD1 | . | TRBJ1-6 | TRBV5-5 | CASRITGGRYNSPLHF | TGTGCCAGCAGGATTACAGGGGGTCGTTATAATTCACCCCTCCACTTT